These 6 T cell receptor beta chains were all obtained from the same sample, sequenced in a study of T cell changes during pregnancy in multiple sclerosis. Here immunoSEQ multiplex PCR was the method, and the copy in TCRdb shows in-frame clones only, minus some. The top ten clones hold approximately 0.72% of a sample with over 20,000 clones, under 95% of them seen once. Specimen: CD4+ T cells from peripheral blood mononuclear cells, collected in the third trimester of pregnancy. These TCRs come from a female donor in good health, enrolled as a control in a pregnancy study.

CDR3 residues: CASSLGARNEQYF. The CDR3 DNA follows: TGTGCCAGCAGTTTGGGGGCCCGCAACGAGCAGTACTTC. The V call is TRBV28, the J call TRBJ2-7, with D perhaps matching TRBD1 (6 bases). Trimming left V 3 bases short and J 5 bases short, with 11 bases between. Germline V lookup: CDR1 MDHEN, CDR2 SYDVKM. The CDR3 consists of 13 residues.

This chain uses TRBV9 with TRBJ1-5, with TRBD1 identical over 9 bases. The CDR3 spans 16 residues. V lost 3 bases, J lost 7 bases, and 11 bases stayed unmatched. Germline V gives CDR1 SGDLS, CDR2 YYNGEE. The CDR3 region is CASSAGPGQGYQPQHF. CDR3 sequence (DNA): TGTGCCAGCAGCGCAGGCCCGGGACAGGGATACCAGCCCCAGCATTTT.

Regarding this clone: A read error may account for a junction end that differs from germline. The chain joins TRBV6-5 to TRBJ1-1, with 11 bases aligning to TRBD1. The germline CDR1 and CDR2 sequences are MNHEY and SVGAGI. The CDR3 sequence is 15 residues long. DNA for the CDR3: TGTGCCAGCACAGCGGGACAGGGGGTGAACATTGAAGCTTTCTTT. It is translated as CASTAGQGVNIEAFF.

This rearrangement joins TRBV19 to TRBJ1-4, with D possibly matching TRBD1 (6 bases). V was cut by 7 bases and J by 4 bases, with 10 bases left in between. Germline V gene data show CDR1 as LNHDA and CDR2 as SQIVND (reference sequence). CDR3 length equals 13 residues. CDR3: CASKQGLNEKLFF. CDR3 nucleotides: TGTGCCAGTAAACAGGGCCTTAATGAAAAACTGTTTTTT.

The rearrangement uses TRBV5-1 and TRBJ1-3; no definite D call. V lost 4 bases and J lost 0, with 17 bases in between. This CDR3 has 17 residues. Germline V gene lookup returns CDR1 SGHRS and CDR2 YFSETQ. The CDR3 spells CASSPTPQQSSGNTIYF. The CDR3, as DNA: TGCGCCAGCAGCCCAACACCTCAACAGAGCTCTGGAAACACCATATATTTT.

As concerns this clone: This same CDR3 is encoded by further DNA sequences in the sample. CDR3 DNA: TGTGCCAGCAGCTTAGCGGGGGCTAGCACAGATACGCAGTATTTT. Its translation is CASSLAGASTDTQYF. The chain combines TRBV7-9 with TRBJ2-3; a possible D gene is TRBD1 (6 bases). CDR1 and CDR2 from the germline V gene are SEHNR and FQNEAQ (reference sequence). V lost 0 bases and J lost 0, with 7 bases in between. The CDR3 loop spans 15 amino acids.